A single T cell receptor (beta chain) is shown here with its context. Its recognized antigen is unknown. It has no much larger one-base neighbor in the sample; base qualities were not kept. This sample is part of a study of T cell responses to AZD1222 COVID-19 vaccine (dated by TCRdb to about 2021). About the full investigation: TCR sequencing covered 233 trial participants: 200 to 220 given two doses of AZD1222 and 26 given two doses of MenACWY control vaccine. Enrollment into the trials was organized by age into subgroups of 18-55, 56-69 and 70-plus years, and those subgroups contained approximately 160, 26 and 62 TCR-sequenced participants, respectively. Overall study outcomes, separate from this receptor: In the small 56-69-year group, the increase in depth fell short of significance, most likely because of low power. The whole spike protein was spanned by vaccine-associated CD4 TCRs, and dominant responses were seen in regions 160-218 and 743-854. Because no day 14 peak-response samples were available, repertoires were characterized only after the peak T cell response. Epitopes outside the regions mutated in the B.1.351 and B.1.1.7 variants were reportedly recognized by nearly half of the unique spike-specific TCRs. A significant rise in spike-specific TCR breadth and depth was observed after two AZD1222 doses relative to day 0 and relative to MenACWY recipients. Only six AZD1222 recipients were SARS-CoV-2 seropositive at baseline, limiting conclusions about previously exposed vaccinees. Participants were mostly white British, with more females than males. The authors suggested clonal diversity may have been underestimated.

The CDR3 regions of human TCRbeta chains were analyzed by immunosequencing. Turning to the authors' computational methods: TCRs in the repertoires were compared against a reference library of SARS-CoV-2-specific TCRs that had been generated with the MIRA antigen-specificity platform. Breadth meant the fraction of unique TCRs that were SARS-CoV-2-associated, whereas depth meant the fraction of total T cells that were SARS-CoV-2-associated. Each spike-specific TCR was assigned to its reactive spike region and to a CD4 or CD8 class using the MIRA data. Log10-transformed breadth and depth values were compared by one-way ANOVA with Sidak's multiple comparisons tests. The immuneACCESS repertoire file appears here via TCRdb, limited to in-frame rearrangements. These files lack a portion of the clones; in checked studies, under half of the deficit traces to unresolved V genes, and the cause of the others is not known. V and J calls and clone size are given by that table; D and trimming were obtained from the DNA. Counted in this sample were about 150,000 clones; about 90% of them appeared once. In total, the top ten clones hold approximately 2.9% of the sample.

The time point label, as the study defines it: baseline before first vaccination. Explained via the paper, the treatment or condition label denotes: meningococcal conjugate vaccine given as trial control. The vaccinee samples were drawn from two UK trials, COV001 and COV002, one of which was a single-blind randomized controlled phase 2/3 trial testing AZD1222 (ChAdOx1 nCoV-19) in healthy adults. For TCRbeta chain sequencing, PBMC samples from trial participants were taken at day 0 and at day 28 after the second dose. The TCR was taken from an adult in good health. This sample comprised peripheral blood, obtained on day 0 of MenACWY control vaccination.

This receptor has the CDR3 CASSWGTGTYEQYF. The DNA is as follows: TGTGCCAGCAGCTGGGGGACAGGGACCTACGAGCAGTACTTC. The sequence joins TRBV28 to TRBJ2-7, with TRBD1 matching 9 junction bases. The CDR3 holds 14 amino acids from the cysteine to the phenylalanine. Here the CDR3 DNA is all that survives: 42 bases in frame from base 1. The germline V gene yields MDHEN for CDR1 and SYDVKM for CDR2. The junction shows trimming of 6 bases on V and 2 bases on J, and the gene matches do not reach 5 bases of it.